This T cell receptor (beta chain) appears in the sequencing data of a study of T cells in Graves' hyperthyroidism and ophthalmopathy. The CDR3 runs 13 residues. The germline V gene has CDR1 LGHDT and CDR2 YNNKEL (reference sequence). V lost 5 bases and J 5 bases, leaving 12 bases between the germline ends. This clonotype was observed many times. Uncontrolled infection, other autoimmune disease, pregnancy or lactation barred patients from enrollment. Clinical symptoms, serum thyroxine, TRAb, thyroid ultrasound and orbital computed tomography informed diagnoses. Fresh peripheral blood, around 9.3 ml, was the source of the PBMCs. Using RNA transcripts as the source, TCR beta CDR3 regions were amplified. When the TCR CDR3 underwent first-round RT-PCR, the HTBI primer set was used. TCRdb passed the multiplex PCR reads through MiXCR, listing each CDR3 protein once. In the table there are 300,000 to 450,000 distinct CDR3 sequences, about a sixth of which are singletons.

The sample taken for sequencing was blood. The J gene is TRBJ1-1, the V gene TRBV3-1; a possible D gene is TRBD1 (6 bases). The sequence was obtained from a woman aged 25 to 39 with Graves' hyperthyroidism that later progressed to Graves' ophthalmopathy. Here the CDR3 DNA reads TGTGCCAGCAGCATTACAGGGATGACTGAAGCTTTCTTT. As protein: CASSITGMTEAFF.